This T cell receptor beta chain was profiled in a study of cytomegalovirus exposure and HLA in healthy donors. In the case of this clone: The antigen is undetermined.

Germline V gene sequence: CDR1 MRHNA, CDR2 SNTAGT. The J segment lost 4 bases and the V segment lost 10 bases, leaving 7 bases of the junction unmatched. This CDR3 spans 13 amino acids. Broader study findings: For cytomegalovirus status, the classifier reportedly gave diagnoses with high specificity and sensitivity.

Generated by immunoSEQ multiplex PCR, the TCRdb table keeps only in-frame clones and is missing some. The table has about 190,000 clones, roughly 82% seen once. This TCR was sampled from a woman in her late teens or twenties in good health and CMV-seronegative. The chain combines TRBV6-4 with TRBJ2-1; 7 bases agree with TRBD1. The material sequenced was PBMCs. The DNA for the CDR3 is TGTGCCACCGGGACAGAGCCTTACAATGAGCAGTTCTTC. It encodes CATGTEPYNEQFF.